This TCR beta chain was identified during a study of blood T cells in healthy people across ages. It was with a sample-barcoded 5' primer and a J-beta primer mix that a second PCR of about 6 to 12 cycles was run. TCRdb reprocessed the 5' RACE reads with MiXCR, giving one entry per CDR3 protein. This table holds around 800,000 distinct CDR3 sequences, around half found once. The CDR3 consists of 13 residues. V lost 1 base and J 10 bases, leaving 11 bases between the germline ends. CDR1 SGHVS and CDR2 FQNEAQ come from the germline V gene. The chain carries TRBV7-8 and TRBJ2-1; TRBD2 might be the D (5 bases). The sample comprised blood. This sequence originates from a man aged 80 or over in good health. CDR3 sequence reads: CASSLEGGREQFF. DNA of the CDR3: TGTGCCAGCAGCTTAGAGGGCGGGCGGGAGCAGTTCTTC. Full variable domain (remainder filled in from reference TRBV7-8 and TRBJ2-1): GAGVSQSPRYKVAKRGQDVALRCDPISGHVSLFWYQQALGQGPEFLTYFQNEAQLDKSGLPSDRFFAERPEGSVSTLKIQRTQQEDSAVYLCASSLEGGREQFFGPGTRLTVL.